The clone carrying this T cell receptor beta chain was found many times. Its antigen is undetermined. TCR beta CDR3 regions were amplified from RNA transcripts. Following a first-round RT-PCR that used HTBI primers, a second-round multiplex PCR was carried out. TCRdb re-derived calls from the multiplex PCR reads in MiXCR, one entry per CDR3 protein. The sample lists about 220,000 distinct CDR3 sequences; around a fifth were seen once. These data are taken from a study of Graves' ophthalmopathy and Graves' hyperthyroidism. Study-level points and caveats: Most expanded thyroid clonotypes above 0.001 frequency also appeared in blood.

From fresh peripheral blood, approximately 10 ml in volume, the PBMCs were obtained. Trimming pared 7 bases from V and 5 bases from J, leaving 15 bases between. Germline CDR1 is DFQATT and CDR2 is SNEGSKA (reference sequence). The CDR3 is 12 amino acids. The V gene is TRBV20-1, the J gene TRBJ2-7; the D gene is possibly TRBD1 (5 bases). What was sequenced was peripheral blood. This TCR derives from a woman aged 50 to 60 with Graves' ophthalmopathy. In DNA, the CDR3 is TGCAGTGTTTCGCAGGGAAACGACGAGCAGTACTTC. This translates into CSVSQGNDEQYF.